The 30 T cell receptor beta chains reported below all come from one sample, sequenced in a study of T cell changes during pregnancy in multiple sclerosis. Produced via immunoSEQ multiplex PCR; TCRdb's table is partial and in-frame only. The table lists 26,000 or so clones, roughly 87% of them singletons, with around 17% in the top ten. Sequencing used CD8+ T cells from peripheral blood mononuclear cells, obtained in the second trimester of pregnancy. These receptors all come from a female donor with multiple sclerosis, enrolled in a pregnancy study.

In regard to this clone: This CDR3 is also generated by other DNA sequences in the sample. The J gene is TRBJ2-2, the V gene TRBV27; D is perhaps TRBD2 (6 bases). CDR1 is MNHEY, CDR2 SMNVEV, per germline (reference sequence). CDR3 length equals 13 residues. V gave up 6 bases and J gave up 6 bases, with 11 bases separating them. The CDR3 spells CASSVRRAGELFF. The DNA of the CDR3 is TGTGCCAGCAGCGTCCGGAGGGCCGGGGAGCTGTTTTTT.

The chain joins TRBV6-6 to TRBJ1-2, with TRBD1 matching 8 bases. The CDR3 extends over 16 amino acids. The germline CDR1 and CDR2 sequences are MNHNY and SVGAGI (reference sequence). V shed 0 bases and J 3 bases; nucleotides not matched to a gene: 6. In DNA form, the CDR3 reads TGTGCCAGCAGTTACTCGGGCAGGGGGCACGACTATGGCTACACCTTC. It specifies CASSYSGRGHDYGYTF.

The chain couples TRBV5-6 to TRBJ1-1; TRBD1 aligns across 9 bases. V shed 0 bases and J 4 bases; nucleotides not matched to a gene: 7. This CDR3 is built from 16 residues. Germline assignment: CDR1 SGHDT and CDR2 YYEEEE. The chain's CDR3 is CASSLVAGQGTTEAFF. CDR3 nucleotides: TGTGCCAGCAGCTTGGTAGCGGGACAGGGAACCACTGAAGCTTTCTTT.

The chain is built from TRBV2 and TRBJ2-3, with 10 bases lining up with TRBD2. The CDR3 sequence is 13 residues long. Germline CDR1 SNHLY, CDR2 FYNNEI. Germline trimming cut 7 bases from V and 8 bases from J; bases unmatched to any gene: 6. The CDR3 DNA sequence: TGTGCCAGCACAGGACTAGCGGACCCTACGCAGTATTTT. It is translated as CASTGLADPTQYF. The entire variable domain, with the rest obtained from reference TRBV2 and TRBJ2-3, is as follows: EPEVTQTPSHQVTQMGQEVILRCVPISNHLYFYWYRQILGQKVEFLVSFYNNEISEKSEIFDDQFSVERPDGSNFTLKIRSTKLEDSAMYFCASTGLADPTQYFGPGTRLTVL.

The CDR3 nucleotides read TGTGCCAGCAGCCTTCGGCGCGGTTTAAATGAGCAGTTCTTC. The encoded protein is CASSLRRGLNEQFF. The chain links TRBV4-2 to TRBJ2-1; no definite D call. V was pared by 4 bases and J by 7 bases, with 14 bases between. The germline CDR1 and CDR2 sequences are LGHNA and YNFKEQ. This CDR3 has 14 amino acids.

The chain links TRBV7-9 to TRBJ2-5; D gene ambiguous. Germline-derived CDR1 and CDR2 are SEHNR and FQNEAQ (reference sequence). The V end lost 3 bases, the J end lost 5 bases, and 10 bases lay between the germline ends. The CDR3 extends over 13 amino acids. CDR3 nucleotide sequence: TGTGCCAGCAGCTTTGACTTAATCGAGACCCAGTACTTC. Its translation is CASSFDLIETQYF.

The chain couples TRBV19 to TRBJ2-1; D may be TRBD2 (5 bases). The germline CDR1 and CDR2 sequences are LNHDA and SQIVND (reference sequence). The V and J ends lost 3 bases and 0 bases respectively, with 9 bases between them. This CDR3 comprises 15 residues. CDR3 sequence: CASSIYGGSYNEQFF. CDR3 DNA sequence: TGTGCCAGTAGTATTTACGGAGGCTCCTACAATGAGCAGTTCTTC.

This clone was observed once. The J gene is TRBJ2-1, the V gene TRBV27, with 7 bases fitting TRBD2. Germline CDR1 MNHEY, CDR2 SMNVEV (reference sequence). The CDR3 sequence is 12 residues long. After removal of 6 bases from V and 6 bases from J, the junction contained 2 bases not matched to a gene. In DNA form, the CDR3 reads TGTGCCAGCAGATGGGGGGGCAATGAGCAGTTCTTC. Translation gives CASRWGGNEQFF.

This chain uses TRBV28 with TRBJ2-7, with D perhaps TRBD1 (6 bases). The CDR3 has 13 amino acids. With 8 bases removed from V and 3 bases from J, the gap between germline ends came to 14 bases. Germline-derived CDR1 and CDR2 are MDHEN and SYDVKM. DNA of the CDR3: TGTGCCAGCTGTCCACAGGGAGACTACGAGCAGTACTTC. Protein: CASCPQGDYEQYF.

The CDR3 protein is CASSPPPGNQPQHF. CDR3 DNA: TGTGCCAGCAGTCCCCCCCCCGGGAATCAGCCCCAGCATTTT. The J gene is TRBJ1-5, the V gene TRBV28; D is undetermined. Germline CDR1 reads MDHEN; CDR2 reads SYDVKM. The CDR3 runs 14 residues. Trimming pared 5 bases from V and 4 bases from J, leaving 12 bases between.

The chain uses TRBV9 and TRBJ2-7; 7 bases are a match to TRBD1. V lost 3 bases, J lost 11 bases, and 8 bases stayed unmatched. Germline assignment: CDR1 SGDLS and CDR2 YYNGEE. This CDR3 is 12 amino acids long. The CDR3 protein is CASSGQGPGKYF. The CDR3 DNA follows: TGTGCCAGCAGCGGACAGGGTCCCGGGAAGTACTTC.

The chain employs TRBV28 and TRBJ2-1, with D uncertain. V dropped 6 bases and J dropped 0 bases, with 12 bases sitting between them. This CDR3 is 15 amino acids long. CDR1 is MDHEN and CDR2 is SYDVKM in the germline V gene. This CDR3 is CASSRLVVSYNEQFF. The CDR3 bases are TGTGCCAGCAGCCGTCTAGTTGTCTCCTACAATGAGCAGTTCTTC.

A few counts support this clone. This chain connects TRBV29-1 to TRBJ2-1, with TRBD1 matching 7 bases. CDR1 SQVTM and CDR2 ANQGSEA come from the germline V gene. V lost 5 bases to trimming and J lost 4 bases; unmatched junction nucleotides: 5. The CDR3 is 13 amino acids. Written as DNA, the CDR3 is TGCAGCGTTCAAGGGGGCCTATACAATGAGCAGTTCTTC. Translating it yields CSVQGGLYNEQFF.

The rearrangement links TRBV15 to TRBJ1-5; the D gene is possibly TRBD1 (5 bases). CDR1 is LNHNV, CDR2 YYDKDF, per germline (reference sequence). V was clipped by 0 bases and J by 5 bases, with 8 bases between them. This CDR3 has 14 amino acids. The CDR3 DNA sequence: TGTGCCACCAGCAGAGATTCGGGGGATCAGCCCCAGCATTTT. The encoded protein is CATSRDSGDQPQHF.

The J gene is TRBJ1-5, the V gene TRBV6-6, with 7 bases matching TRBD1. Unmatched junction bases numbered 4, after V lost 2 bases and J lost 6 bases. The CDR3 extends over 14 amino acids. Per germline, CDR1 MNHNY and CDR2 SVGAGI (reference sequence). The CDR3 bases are TGTGCCAGCAGTTACCGACAGGGTGTTCAGCCCCAGCATTTT. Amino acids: CASSYRQGVQPQHF.

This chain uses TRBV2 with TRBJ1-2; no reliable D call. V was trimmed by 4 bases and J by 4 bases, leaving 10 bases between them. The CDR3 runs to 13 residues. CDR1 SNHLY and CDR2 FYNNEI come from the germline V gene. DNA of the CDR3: TGTGCCAGCAGTGGTCTGGTCAGCTATGGCTACACCTTC. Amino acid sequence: CASSGLVSYGYTF.

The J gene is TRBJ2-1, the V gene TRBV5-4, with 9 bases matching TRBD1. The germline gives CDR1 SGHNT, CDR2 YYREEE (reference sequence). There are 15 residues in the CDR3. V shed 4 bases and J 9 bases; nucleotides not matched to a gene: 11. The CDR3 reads CASSSGTGSIGEQFF. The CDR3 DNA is TGTGCCAGCAGCAGCGGGACAGGGTCCATCGGTGAGCAGTTCTTC.

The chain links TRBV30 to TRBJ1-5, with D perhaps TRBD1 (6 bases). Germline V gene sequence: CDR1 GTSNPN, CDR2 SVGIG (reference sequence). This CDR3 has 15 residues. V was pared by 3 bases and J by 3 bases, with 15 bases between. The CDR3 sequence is CAWRAGGAINQPQHF. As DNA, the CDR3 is TGTGCCTGGAGGGCCGGGGGGGCTATCAATCAGCCCCAGCATTTT.

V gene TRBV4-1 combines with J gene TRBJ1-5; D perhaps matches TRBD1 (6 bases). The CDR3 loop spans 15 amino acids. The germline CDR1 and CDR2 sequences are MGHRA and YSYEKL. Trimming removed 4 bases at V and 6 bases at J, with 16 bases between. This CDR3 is CASSPYRDKAQPQHF. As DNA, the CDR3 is TGCGCCAGCAGCCCCTACAGGGATAAGGCTCAGCCCCAGCATTTT.

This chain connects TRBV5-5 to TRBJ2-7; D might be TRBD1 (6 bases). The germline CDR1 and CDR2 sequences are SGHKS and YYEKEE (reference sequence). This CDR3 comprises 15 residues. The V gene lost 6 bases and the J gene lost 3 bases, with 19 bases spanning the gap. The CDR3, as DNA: TGTGCCAGCACCCCCTACAGGGACCTGGGCTACGAGCAGTACTTC. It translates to CASTPYRDLGYEQYF.

CDR3 protein: CASSLASYNEQFF. The CDR3 DNA sequence: TGTGCCAGCAGCTTAGCCAGCTACAATGAGCAGTTCTTC. This rearrangement joins TRBV11-2 to TRBJ2-1, with D hard to call. The CDR3 consists of 13 residues. Trimming shortened V by 1 base and J by 3 bases, and 4 bases separated the two germline ends. The germline CDR1 and CDR2 sequences are SGHAT and FQNNGV.

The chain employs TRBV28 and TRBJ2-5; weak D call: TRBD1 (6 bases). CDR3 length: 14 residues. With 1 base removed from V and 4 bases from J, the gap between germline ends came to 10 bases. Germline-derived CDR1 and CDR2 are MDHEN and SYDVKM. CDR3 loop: CASSLFEGGETQYF. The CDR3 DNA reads TGTGCCAGCAGTTTATTCGAAGGGGGAGAGACCCAGTACTTC.

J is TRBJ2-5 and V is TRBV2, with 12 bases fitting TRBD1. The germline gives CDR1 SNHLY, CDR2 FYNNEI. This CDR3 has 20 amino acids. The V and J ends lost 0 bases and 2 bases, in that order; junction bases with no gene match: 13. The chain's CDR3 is CASSEAVPFGTGGLQETQYF. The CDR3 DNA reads TGTGCCAGCAGTGAAGCTGTACCGTTCGGGACAGGGGGCCTGCAAGAGACCCAGTACTTC. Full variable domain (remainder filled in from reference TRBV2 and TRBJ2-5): EPEVTQTPSHQVTQMGQEVILRCVPISNHLYFYWYRQILGQKVEFLVSFYNNEISEKSEIFDDQFSVERPDGSNFTLKIRSTKLEDSAMYFCASSEAVPFGTGGLQETQYFGPGTRLLVL.

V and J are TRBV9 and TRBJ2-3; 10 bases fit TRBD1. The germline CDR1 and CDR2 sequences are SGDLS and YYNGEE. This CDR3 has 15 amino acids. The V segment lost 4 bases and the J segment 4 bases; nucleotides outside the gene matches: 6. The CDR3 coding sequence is TGTGCCAGCAGCCCCCGACAGGGGGCCGCAGATACGCAGTATTTT. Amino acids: CASSPRQGAADTQYF.

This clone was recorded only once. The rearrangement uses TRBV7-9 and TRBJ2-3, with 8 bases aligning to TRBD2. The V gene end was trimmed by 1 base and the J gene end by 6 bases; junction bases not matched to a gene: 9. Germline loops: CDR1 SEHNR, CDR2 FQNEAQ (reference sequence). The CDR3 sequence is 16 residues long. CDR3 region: CASSLVVSGSPDTQYF. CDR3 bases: TGTGCCAGCAGCTTAGTTGTAAGCGGGAGTCCTGATACGCAGTATTTT.

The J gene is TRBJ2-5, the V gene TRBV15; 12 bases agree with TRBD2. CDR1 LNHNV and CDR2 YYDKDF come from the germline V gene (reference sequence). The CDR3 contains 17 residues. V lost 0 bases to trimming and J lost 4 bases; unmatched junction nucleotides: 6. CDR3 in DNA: TGTGCCACCAGCAGAGAACCCCTGGGACTAGCGGGAGAGACCCAGTACTTC. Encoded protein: CATSREPLGLAGETQYF.

CDR3 sequence reads: CASSAPLSGLYNEQFF. The CDR3 nucleotides are TGTGCCAGTAGTGCCCCCCTTAGCGGGCTTTACAATGAGCAGTTCTTC. The chain uses TRBV19 and TRBJ2-1; 7 bases map to TRBD2. V lost 5 bases, J lost 4 bases, and 11 bases stayed unmatched. The CDR3 covers 16 residues. Germline CDR1 and CDR2: LNHDA and SQIVND (reference sequence).

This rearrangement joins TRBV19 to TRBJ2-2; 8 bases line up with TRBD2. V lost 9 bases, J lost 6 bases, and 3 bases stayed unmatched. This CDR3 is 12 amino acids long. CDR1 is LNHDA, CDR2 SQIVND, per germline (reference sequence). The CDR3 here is CASQTSAGELFF. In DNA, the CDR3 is TGTGCCAGCCAGACTAGCGCCGGGGAGCTGTTTTTT.

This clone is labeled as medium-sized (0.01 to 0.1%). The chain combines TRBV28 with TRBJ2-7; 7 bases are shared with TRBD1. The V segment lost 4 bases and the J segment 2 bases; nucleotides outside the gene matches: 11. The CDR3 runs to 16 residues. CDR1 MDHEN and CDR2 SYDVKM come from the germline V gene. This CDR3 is CASSSHLQGLTYEQYF. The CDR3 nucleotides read TGTGCCAGCAGTTCCCACCTACAGGGGCTTACCTACGAGCAGTACTTC.

DNA of the CDR3: TGTGCCAGCAGCTTTGCGCCGGGAGCGGGGTCCACAGATACGCAGTATTTT. This gives the protein CASSFAPGAGSTDTQYF. The chain joins TRBV11-1 to TRBJ2-3, with 7 bases identical to TRBD2. This CDR3 spans 17 amino acids. In germline, CDR1 is SGHAT, CDR2 FQDESV (reference sequence). Germline trimming cut 3 bases from V and 2 bases from J; bases unmatched to any gene: 11.